This note documents a single T cell receptor beta chain sequence. Which antigen it targets is not known. Per-base qualities were not stored, and no clone one base away is much larger. This specimen comes from a study of blood T cells in healthy people across ages (dated by TCRdb to the mid-2010s). Background on the whole study: In model experiments, template switching captured about one uniquely barcoded TCR beta cDNA molecule for every two T cells. Using deep sequencing normalized with unique cDNA molecular identifiers, the study measured how TCR beta repertoire diversity changes with age. Four age groups were formed from the donors: young (average 16 years), middle-aged (roughly 38), aged (about 62) and long-lived (less than 85). Donors of different ages were randomly distributed across sequencing lanes to avoid experimental bias. The study analyzed two additional independent replicas of 1 million unique cDNA reads from the same blood draw for two donors, one aged 18 to 29 and one aged 80 or older.

The donors were some 39 Caucasian individuals from Russia, aged about 6 to 95 years, who were systemically healthy. Each donor gave 8 to 10 milliliters of peripheral blood, drawn into EDTA-treated Vacutainer tubes. PBMCs were isolated by Ficoll-Paque density-gradient centrifugation, with at least 6.5 million obtained per sample. Trizol reagent was used to extract total RNA from PBMCs, with at least 5.5 micrograms per sample. For every donor, an aliquot of PBMCs went through flow cytometry to measure the percentages of naive CD45RAhigh/CD27high T cells. Points the paper makes about the study in general: Observed TCR beta diversity per million T cells fell roughly linearly with age, and a significant reduction was already apparent by age around 39. Since profiling was done on bulk unsorted PBMCs, naive and antigen-experienced compartments could not be conclusively compared. Compared with the aged group, more naive CD4+ T cells, fewer expanded clones and increased TCR diversity were shown by the long-lived group, suggesting age selection. The CMV infection status of donors was not known, potentially confounding age-related changes in expanded clonotypes. Observed TCR beta diversity correlated strongly with the percentage of naive T cells measured by flow cytometry. Estimates of total diversity from one million sequenced T cells were regarded as lower bounds and underestimates.

Library construction relied on 5' RACE. Sequencing used an Illumina HiSeq 2500. A second about 7 to 11 cycle PCR used a sample-barcoded 5' primer and a J-beta primer mix. A unique molecular identifier was introduced onto each TCR beta cDNA molecule by a template-switch 5' adaptor carrying 12 random nucleotides. At least 3 million CDR3-containing paired-end reads were obtained from each sample. First-strand cDNA was synthesized from all RNA with the Mint cDNA synthesis kit, primed by a TRBC-specific oligonucleotide. Following uracil-DNA glycosylase treatment, a first 18-cycle PCR with universal primers M1SS and BC2_uni_R was performed on all cDNA. The published analysis was carried out like this. Each sample was normalized by randomly selecting 1 million high-quality reads, each carrying a distinct molecular identifier. Instead of being binned into consensus sequences, reads with shared molecular identifiers were discarded. MiTCR, run with a Q25 quality threshold and the strictest error-elimination algorithm, handled CDR3 identification, clonotype clustering and error correction. A nonparametric unseen species model using Euler transformation provided a lower-bound estimate of total TCR beta diversity. Through fastp at Q25 and MiXCR, TCRdb rebuilt clones from the public reads, retaining in-frame beta chains. Each entry is one CDR3 protein sequence, shown with its most common DNA and genes. The authors' filters were not applied to this entry. The sample table lists about 1.1 million distinct CDR3 sequences, roughly two fifths of them with a count of one. The biggest ten clones account for about 12% of the sample.

Taken from cysteine to phenylalanine, the CDR3 has 13 residues. Only the CDR3 region is kept as DNA, spanning 39 bases read in frame from base 1. Looking up the germline V gene yields CDR1 SGHRS and CDR2 YFSETQ. The V end loses 7 bases and the J end loses 6 bases, and a stretch of 16 bases separates them. Sequencing was carried out using blood. The source of this sequence is a man between 18 and 35 years old in good health. Recombination connected TRBV5-1 to TRBJ1-1, with the identity of the D gene unclear. CDR3 sequence: CASRPERGSEAFF. The nucleotide sequence reads TGCGCCAGCCGGCCGGAAAGAGGGTCTGAAGCTTTCTTT.